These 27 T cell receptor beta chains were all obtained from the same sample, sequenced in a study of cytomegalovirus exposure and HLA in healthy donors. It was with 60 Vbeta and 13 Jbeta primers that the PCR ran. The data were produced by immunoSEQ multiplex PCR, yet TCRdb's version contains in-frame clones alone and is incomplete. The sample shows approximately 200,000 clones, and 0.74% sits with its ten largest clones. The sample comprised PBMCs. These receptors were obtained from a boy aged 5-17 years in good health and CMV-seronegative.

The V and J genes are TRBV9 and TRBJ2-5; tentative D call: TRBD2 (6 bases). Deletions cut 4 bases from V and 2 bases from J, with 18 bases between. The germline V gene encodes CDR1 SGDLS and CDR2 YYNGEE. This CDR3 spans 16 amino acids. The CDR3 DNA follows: TGTGCCAGCAGCCGGGGGATGGACGAATCGCAAGAGACCCAGTACTTC. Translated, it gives CASSRGMDESQETQYF.

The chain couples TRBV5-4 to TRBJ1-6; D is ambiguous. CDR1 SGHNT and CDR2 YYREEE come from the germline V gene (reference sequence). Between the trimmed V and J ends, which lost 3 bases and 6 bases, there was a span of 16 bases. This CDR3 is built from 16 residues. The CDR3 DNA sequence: TGTGCCAGCAGCTCCTTCCAGACGGACTTTAATTCACCCCTCCACTTT. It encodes CASSSFQTDFNSPLHF.

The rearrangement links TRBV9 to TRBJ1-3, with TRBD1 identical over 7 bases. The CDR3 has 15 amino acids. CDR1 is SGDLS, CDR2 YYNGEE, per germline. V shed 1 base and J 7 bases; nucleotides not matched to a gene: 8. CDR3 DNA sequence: TGTGCCAGCAGCGTACGTGGGCAGGGGGGTAACACCATATATTTT. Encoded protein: CASSVRGQGGNTIYF. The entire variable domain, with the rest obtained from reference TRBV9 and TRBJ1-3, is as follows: DSGVTQTPKHLITATGQRVTLRCSPRSGDLSVYWYQQSLDQGLQFLIQYYNGEERAKGNILERFSAQQFPDLHSELNLSSLELGDSALYFCASSVRGQGGNTIYFGEGSWLTVV.

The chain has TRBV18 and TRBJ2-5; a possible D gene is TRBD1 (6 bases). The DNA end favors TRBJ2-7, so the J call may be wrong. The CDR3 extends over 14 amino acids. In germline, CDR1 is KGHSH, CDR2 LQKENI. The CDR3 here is CASSPGQRNYEQYF. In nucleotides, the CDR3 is TGTGCCAGCTCACCTGGACAGAGAAATTACGAGCAGTACTTC.

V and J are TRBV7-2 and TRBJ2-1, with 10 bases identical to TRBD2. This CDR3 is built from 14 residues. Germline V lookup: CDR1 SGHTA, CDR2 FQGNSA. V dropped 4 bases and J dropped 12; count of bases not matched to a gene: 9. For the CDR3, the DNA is TGTGCCAGCAGCTCCCGCTGGACTAGCGGTGGGCAGTTCTTC. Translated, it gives CASSSRWTSGGQFF.

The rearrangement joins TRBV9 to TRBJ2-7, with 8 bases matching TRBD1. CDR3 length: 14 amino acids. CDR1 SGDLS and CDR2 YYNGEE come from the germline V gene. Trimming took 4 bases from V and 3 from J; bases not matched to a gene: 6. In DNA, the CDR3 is TGTGCCAGCAGCAAGGGACAGGAGAACTACGAGCAGTACTTC. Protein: CASSKGQENYEQYF.

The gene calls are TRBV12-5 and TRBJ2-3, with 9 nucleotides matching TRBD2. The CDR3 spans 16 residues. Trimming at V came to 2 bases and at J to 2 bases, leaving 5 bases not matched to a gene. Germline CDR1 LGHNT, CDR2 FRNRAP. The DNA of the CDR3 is TGTGCTAGTGGTTTGAAGGCGGGGGGGTTCACAGATACGCAGTATTTT. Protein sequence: CASGLKAGGFTDTQYF.

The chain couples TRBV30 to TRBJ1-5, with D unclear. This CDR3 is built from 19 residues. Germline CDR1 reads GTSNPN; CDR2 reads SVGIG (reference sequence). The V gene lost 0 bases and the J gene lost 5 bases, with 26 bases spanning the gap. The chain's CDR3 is CAWSVHSGLRARGDQPQHF. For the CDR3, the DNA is TGTGCCTGGAGTGTACACTCGGGTCTTCGGGCCCGGGGTGATCAGCCCCAGCATTTT. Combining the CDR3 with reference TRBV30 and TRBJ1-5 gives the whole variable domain SQTIHQWPATLVQPVGSPLSLECTVEGTSNPNLYWYRQAAGRGLQLLFYSVGIGQISSEVPQNLSASRPQDRQFILSSKKLLLSDSGFYLCAWSVHSGLRARGDQPQHFGDGTRLSIL.

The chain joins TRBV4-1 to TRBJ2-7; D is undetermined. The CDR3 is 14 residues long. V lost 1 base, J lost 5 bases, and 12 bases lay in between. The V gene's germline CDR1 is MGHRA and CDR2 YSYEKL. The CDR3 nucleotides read TGCGCCAGCAGCCAAGGGCAGGCTACCAACGAGCAGTACTTC. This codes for CASSQGQATNEQYF.

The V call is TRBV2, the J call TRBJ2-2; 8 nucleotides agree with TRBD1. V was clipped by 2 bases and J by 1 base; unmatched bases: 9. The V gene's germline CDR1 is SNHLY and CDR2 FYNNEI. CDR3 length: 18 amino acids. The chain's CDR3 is CASSELRTGWENTGELFF. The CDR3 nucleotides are TGTGCCAGCAGTGAATTGCGGACAGGGTGGGAGAACACCGGGGAGCTGTTTTTT.

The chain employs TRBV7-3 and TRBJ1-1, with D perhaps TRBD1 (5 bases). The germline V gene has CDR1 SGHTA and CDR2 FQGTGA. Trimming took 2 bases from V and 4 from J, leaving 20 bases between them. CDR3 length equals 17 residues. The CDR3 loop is CASSLSPAGGRATEAFF. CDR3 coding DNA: TGTGCCAGCAGCTTATCACCTGCTGGGGGGAGAGCCACTGAAGCTTTCTTT.

CDR3 coding DNA: TGTGCCAGCAGCTTGGCCCCGGGAACCCCTAATGAAAAACTGTTTTTT. It codes for CASSLAPGTPNEKLFF. This chain joins TRBV5-4 and TRBJ1-4; D call uncertain. Trimming took off 0 bases at V and 3 bases at J, with 12 bases between the two ends. The CDR3 loop spans 16 amino acids. Germline V gives CDR1 SGHNT, CDR2 YYREEE (reference sequence).

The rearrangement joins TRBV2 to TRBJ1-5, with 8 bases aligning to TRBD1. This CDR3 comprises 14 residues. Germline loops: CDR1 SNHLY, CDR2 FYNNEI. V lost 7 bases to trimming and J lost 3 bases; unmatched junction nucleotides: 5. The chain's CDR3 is CASTGQGNNQPQHF. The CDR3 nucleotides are TGTGCCAGCACAGGACAGGGAAACAATCAGCCCCAGCATTTT.

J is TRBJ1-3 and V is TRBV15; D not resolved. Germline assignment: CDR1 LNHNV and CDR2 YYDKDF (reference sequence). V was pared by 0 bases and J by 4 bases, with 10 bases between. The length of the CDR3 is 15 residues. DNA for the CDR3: TGTGCCACCAGCAGAGATCGCAGAGGAGGAAACACCATATATTTT. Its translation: CATSRDRRGGNTIYF.

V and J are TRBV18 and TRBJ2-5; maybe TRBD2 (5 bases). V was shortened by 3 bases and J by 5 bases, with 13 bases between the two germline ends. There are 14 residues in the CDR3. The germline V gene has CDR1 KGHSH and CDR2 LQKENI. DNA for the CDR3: TGTGCCAGCTCACCGGATAGCTGGAGGGAGACCCAGTACTTC. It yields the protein CASSPDSWRETQYF.

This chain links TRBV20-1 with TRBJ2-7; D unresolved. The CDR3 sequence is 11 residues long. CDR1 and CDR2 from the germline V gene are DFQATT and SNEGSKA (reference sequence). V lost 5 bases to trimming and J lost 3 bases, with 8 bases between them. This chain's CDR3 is CSAPTYYEQYF. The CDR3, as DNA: TGCAGTGCTCCGACATACTACGAGCAGTACTTC.

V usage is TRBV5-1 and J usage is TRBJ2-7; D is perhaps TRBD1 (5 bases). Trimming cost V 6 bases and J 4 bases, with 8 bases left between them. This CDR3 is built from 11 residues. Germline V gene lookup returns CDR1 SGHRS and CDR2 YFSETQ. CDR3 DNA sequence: TGCGCCAGCACCCAGGGATACGAGCAGTACTTC. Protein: CASTQGYEQYF.

CDR3 coding DNA: TGTGCCAGCAGTTACGGGCAGGGGGAAGAGACCCAGTACTTC. Amino acid sequence: CASSYGQGEETQYF. The V gene is TRBV6-6, the J gene TRBJ2-5; TRBD1 aligns across 7 bases. The J segment lost 3 bases and the V segment lost 2 bases, leaving 3 bases of the junction unmatched. This CDR3 contains 14 residues. Germline V gives CDR1 MNHNY, CDR2 SVGAGI (reference sequence).

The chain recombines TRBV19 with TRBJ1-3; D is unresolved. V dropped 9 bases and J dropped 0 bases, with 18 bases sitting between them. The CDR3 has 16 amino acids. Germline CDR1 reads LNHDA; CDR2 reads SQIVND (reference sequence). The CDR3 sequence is CASAAVGRLSGNTIYF. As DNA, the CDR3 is TGTGCCAGCGCGGCGGTTGGCAGACTCTCTGGAAACACCATATATTTT. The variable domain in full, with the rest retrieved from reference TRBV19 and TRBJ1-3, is DGGITQSPKYLFRKEGQNVTLSCEQNLNHDAMYWYRQDPGQGLRLIYYSQIVNDFQKGDIAEGYSVSREKKESFPLTVTSAQKNPTAFYLCASAAVGRLSGNTIYFGEGSWLTVV.

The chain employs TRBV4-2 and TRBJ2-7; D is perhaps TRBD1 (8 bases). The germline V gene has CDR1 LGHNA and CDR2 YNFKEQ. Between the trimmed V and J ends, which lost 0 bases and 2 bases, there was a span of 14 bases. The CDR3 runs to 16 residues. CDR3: CASSQDHTGGAYEQYF. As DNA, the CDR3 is TGTGCCAGCAGCCAAGATCACACAGGGGGGGCCTACGAGCAGTACTTC.

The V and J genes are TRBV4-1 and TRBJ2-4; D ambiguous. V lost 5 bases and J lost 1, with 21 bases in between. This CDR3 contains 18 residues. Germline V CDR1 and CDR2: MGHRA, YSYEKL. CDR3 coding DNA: TGCGCCAGCAGCTATATAACTCTAGTACCCGACGCCAAAAACATTCAGTACTTC. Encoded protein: CASSYITLVPDAKNIQYF.

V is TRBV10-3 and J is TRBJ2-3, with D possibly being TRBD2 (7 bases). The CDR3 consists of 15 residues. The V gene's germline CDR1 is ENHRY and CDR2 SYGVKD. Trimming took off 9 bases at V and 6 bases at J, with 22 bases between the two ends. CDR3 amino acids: CAIKPTGGIVDTQYF. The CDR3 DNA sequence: TGTGCCATTAAGCCAACGGGGGGCATTGTGGATACGCAGTATTTT.

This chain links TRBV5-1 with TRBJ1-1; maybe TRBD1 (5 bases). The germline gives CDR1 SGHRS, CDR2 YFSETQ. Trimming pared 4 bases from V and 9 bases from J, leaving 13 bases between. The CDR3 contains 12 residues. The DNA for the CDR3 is TGCGCCAGCAGCACCGCGGGGGAGAAAGCTTTCTTT. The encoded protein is CASSTAGEKAFF.

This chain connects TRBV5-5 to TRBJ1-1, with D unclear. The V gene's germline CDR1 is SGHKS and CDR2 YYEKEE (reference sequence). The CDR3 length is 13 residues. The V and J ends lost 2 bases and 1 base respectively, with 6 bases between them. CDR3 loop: CASSFQQNTEAFF. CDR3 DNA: TGTGCCAGCAGCTTTCAACAGAACACTGAAGCTTTCTTT. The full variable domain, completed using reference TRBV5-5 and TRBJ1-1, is DAGVTQSPTHLIKTRGQQVTLRCSPISGHKSVSWYQQVLGQGPQFIFQYYEKEERGRGNFPDRFSARQFPNYSSELNVNALLLGDSALYLCASSFQQNTEAFFGQGTRLTVV.

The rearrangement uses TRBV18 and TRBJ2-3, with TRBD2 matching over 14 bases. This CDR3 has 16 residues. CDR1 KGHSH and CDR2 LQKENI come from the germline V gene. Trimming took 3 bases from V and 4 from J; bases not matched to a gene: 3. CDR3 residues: CASSPGLAGGADTQYF. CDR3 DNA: TGTGCCAGCTCACCCGGACTAGCGGGGGGTGCAGATACGCAGTATTTT.

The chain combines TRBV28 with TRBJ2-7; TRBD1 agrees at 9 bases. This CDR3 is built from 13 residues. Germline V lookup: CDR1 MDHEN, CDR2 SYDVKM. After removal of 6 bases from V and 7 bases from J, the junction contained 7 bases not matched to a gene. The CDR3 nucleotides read TGTGCCAGCAGGTGGACAGGGGTGCGAGAGCAGTACTTC. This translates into CASRWTGVREQYF.

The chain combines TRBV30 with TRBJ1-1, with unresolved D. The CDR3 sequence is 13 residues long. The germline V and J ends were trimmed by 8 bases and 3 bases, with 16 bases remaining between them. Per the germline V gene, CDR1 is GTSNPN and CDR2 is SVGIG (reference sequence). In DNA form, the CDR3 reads TGTGCCCTAGCGAGGCTTTTGGACACTGAAGCTTTCTTT. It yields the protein CALARLLDTEAFF.